Shown below are 3 T cell receptor beta chains from a single sample sequenced in a study of identical twins' blood T cells. TCRdb called the 5' RACE reads again in MiXCR, with one record for every CDR3 protein. The sample contains 400,000 or so distinct CDR3 sequences, roughly 31% of which appear only once. The specimen was PBMCs. All receptors derive from a woman aged 18-49 years in good health.

The CDR3 DNA follows: TGTGCCAGCAGCGTAGCCGAAAACTATGGCTACACCTTC. Protein sequence: CASSVAENYGYTF. The V gene is TRBV9, the J gene TRBJ1-2; D unclear. V lost 0 bases to trimming and J lost 2 bases, with 5 bases between them. CDR3 size: 13 residues. Looked up from germline, CDR1 is SGDLS and CDR2 is YYNGEE.

A remark on this clonotype: At one end, the junction sequence differs from germline, possibly due to a read error. The chain has TRBV29-1 and TRBJ2-1, with D possibly matching TRBD1 (6 bases). The CDR3 is 13 amino acids. Germline CDR1 and CDR2: SQVTM and ANQGSEA. This chain's CDR3 is CSVEWDTGNEHFF. CDR3 sequence (DNA): TGCAGCGTTGAATGGGACACAGGCAATGAGCATTTCTTC.

The chain combines TRBV29-1 with TRBJ2-3; D ambiguous. V was cut by 0 bases and J by 0 bases, with 13 bases left in between. The germline gives CDR1 SQVTM, CDR2 ANQGSEA. The CDR3 sequence is 16 residues long. The CDR3 coding sequence is TGCAGCGTTGAAGATCGGGCTAGGTTAAGCACAGATACGCAGTATTTT. Amino acid sequence: CSVEDRARLSTDTQYF.